The rows below give T cell receptor beta chains drawn from one sample of a study of blood T cells in healthy people across ages. One entry per CDR3 protein, called by TCRdb with MiXCR from the 5' RACE reads. The data hold 1.5 million to 2 million distinct CDR3 sequences, with about 39% observed a single time. Sequencing was done on a sample of blood. The receptors come from a human donor in good health. Both conserved end residues are part of each CDR3. D genes are given only for firm matches. Size tells how often a clone was seen (once, few, many) or the class of an expanded clone, and some rows leave it out.

V: TRBV4-2
D: .
size: few
J: TRBJ1-4
DNA: TGTGCCAGCAGTTTCACTTGGGGTAATGAAAAACTGTTTTTT
CDR3: CASSFTWGNEKLFF

V: TRBV24-1
D: .
size: .
J: TRBJ2-3
DNA: TGTGCCACCAGTGATTCGTATCCAGGGCATACGCAGTATTTT
CDR3: CATSDSYPGHTQYF

V: TRBV7-2
D: .
size: .
J: TRBJ1-5
DNA: TGTGCCAGCAGCTTAGTTATCCGGAATCAGCCCCAGCATTTT
CDR3: CASSLVIRNQPQHF

V: TRBV12-3/TRBV12-4
D: .
size: .
J: TRBJ1-1
DNA: TGTGCCAGCAGTTTTCTCACGGGGAGGAACACTGAAGCTTTCTTT
CDR3: CASSFLTGRNTEAFF

V: TRBV4-3
D: TRBD1
size: few
J: TRBJ2-7
DNA: TGCGCCAGCAGCCAAGAGCACAGGGGCTACGAGCAGTACTTC
CDR3: CASSQEHRGYEQYF

V: TRBV6-1
D: .
size: .
J: TRBJ2-2
DNA: TGTGCCAGCAGAGGGACGGGGCTCACCGGGGAGCTGTTTTTT
CDR3: CASRGTGLTGELFF

V: TRBV12-3/TRBV12-4
D: TRBD2
size: few
J: TRBJ2-7
DNA: TGTGCCAGCAGTGGGAGCGGGGGCCACAAGTCGGGATTCTACGAGCAGTACTTC
CDR3: CASSGSGGHKSGFYEQYF

V: TRBV5-4
D: TRBD2
size: .
J: TRBJ2-4
DNA: TGTGCCAGCACCGTTCTTCTAGCGGGGGGAACCAATGAGCAGTACTTC
CDR3: CASTVLLAGGTNEQYF

V: TRBV18
D: .
size: .
J: TRBJ1-1
DNA: TGTGCCAGCTCACCTATTGAGGCACAGACTAATCGCCGAGACACTGAAGCTTTCTTT
CDR3: CASSPIEAQTNRRDTEAFF

V: TRBV2
D: TRBD1
size: .
J: TRBJ1-2
DNA: TGTGCCAGCATTGAGGACAGGGGAGTGTATGGCTACACCTTC
CDR3: CASIEDRGVYGYTF

V: TRBV20-1
D: .
size: .
J: TRBJ1-1
DNA: TGCAGTGCCACTCCACGGATCACTGAAGCTTTCTTT
CDR3: CSATPRITEAFF

V: TRBV20-1
D: TRBD2
size: .
J: TRBJ2-3
DNA: TGCAGTGCTCTGACTAGCGGGGCAACAGATACGCAGTATTTT
CDR3: CSALTSGATDTQYF

V: TRBV29-1
D: .
size: few
J: TRBJ2-7
DNA: TGCAGCGGAAATCGGGGCTACGAGCAGTACTTC
CDR3: CSGNRGYEQYF

V: TRBV9
D: TRBD2
size: few
J: TRBJ2-7
DNA: TGTGCCAGCAGCGTGGGAAGCGGGGGCTTCTACGAGCAGTACTTC
CDR3: CASSVGSGGFYEQYF

V: TRBV12-3/TRBV12-4
D: .
size: .
J: TRBJ2-7
DNA: TGTGCCAGCAGTTTACACAGGGAGGACGAGCAGTACTTC
CDR3: CASSLHREDEQYF

V: TRBV28
D: .
size: .
J: TRBJ1-5
DNA: TGTGCCAGCAGTTTTGTGGGGCTGGGAGAGCCCCAGCATTTT
CDR3: CASSFVGLGEPQHF

V: TRBV29-1
D: .
size: few
J: TRBJ1-6
DNA: TGCAGCGCCATTTTGGGCGGGGGTTCACCCCTCCACTTT
CDR3: CSAILGGGSPLHF

V: TRBV6-5
D: .
size: .
J: TRBJ1-4
DNA: TGTGCCAGCAGTTACGGGCTTGCAACTAATGAAAAACTGTTTTTT
CDR3: CASSYGLATNEKLFF

V: TRBV9
D: TRBD2
size: few
J: TRBJ2-3
DNA: TGTGCCAGCAGCGTAGCCGGGCTAGCGGGAGCAGATACGCAGTATTTT
CDR3: CASSVAGLAGADTQYF

V: TRBV7-2
D: .
size: .
J: TRBJ2-7
DNA: TGTGCCAGCAGCTCCCAGTGGGGGAACTACGAGCAGTACTTC
CDR3: CASSSQWGNYEQYF

V: TRBV20-1
D: .
size: few
J: TRBJ1-4
DNA: TGCAGTGCTGATCAAGACGCAACTAATGAAAAACTGTTTTTT
CDR3: CSADQDATNEKLFF

V: TRBV4-3
D: TRBD2
size: .
J: TRBJ2-1
DNA: TGCGCCAGCAGCCAAGGGACTAGCGGGGGGGCTTGGAATGAGCAGTTCTTC
CDR3: CASSQGTSGGAWNEQFF

V: TRBV6-5
D: .
size: few
J: TRBJ1-2
DNA: TGTGCCAGCAGTTATGCGAGGGCGTATAATGGCTACACCTTC
CDR3: CASSYARAYNGYTF

V: TRBV7-9
D: .
size: .
J: TRBJ2-6
DNA: TGTGCTCCGAGGGTGCTATCAAGTTCTGGGGCCAACGTCCTGACTTTC
CDR3: CAPRVLSSSGANVLTF

V: TRBV29-1
D: .
size: .
J: TRBJ1-2
DNA: TGCAGCGCCGGGTTCTCAAAGGGGAATGGCTACACCTTC
CDR3: CSAGFSKGNGYTF

V: TRBV10-3
D: TRBD2
size: .
J: TRBJ2-3
DNA: TGTGCCATCCGCGGGGGGCGGGGGGACACAGATACGCAGTATTTT
CDR3: CAIRGGRGDTDTQYF

V: TRBV2
D: .
size: few
J: TRBJ2-7
DNA: TGTGCCAGCAGTGAGGGGAAGGGCTACGAGCAGTACTTC
CDR3: CASSEGKGYEQYF

V: TRBV5-1
D: .
size: .
J: TRBJ2-7
DNA: TGCACCAGCAGCTTGTCGTCACAAGGAGCCTCCTACGAGCAGTACTTC
CDR3: CTSSLSSQGASYEQYF

V: TRBV29-1
D: .
size: .
J: TRBJ1-5
DNA: TGCAGCGTTGGGGGGGCGAATCAGCCCCAGCATTTT
CDR3: CSVGGANQPQHF

V: TRBV7-2
D: TRBD1
size: .
J: TRBJ2-5
DNA: TGTGCCAGCAGCTTGAAGACCGGGACAGGGGGCGCACAGGAGACCCAGTACTTC
CDR3: CASSLKTGTGGAQETQYF

V: TRBV2
D: .
size: .
J: TRBJ1-1
DNA: TGTGCCAGCAGTGTACATGGGCAACTTAACACTGAAGCTTTCTTT
CDR3: CASSVHGQLNTEAFF

V: TRBV12-3/TRBV12-4
D: .
size: .
J: TRBJ1-2
DNA: TGTGCCAGCAGTTTCTCGGTTGGGTTTAATTATGGCTACACCTTC
CDR3: CASSFSVGFNYGYTF

V: TRBV27
D: .
size: .
J: TRBJ1-6
DNA: TGTGCCAGCAGGAGGCAGGGGTACCGATCACCCCTCCACTTT
CDR3: CASRRQGYRSPLHF

V: TRBV29-1
D: .
size: .
J: TRBJ2-4
DNA: TGCAGCGTCGAAGAAAGTGGGAGCAGTAGCATTCAGTACTTC
CDR3: CSVEESGSSSIQYF

V: TRBV14
D: TRBD1
size: .
J: TRBJ1-5
DNA: TGTGCCAGCAGCCTGGACAGGACGCAGCCCCAGCATTTT
CDR3: CASSLDRTQPQHF

V: TRBV7-2
D: .
size: many
J: TRBJ1-5
DNA: TGTGCCAGCAGCCCCAGGGGAAGCAATCAGCCCCAGCATTTT
CDR3: CASSPRGSNQPQHF

V: TRBV12-3/TRBV12-4
D: TRBD1
size: .
J: TRBJ1-1
DNA: TGTGCCAGCAGTCGGACAGGGGAAACTGAAGCTTTCTTT
CDR3: CASSRTGETEAFF

V: TRBV5-1
D: .
size: few
J: TRBJ2-7
DNA: TGCGCCAGCAAGTGGTACCTCAGCTCCTACGAGCAGTACTTC
CDR3: CASKWYLSSYEQYF

V: TRBV12-3/TRBV12-4
D: .
size: .
J: TRBJ2-3
DNA: TGTGCCAGCAGTAAAGCTAGCACAGATACGCAGTATTTT
CDR3: CASSKASTDTQYF

V: TRBV20-1
D: .
size: .
J: TRBJ2-7
DNA: TGCAGTGCGGGGGTTCTGAGAGGATCCTACGAGCAGTACTTC
CDR3: CSAGVLRGSYEQYF

V: TRBV9
D: TRBD1
size: .
J: TRBJ2-6
DNA: TGTGCCAGCAGCGACGGACAGGCCCGATCTGGGGCCAACGTCCTGACTTTC
CDR3: CASSDGQARSGANVLTF

V: TRBV20-1
D: .
size: .
J: TRBJ2-7
DNA: TGCAGTGCTCCTCCTACCGGGCTACACTACGAGCAGTACTTC
CDR3: CSAPPTGLHYEQYF

V: TRBV4-2
D: .
size: .
J: TRBJ2-7
DNA: TGTGCCAGCAGCCAAGCGGCCGGGACGGCGTCCTACGAGCAGTACTTC
CDR3: CASSQAAGTASYEQYF

V: TRBV5-1
D: .
size: .
J: TRBJ2-1
DNA: TGCGCCAGCAGCCCCCGGGGGCCCGGCGATGAGCAGTTCTTC
CDR3: CASSPRGPGDEQFF

V: TRBV4-2
D: TRBD1
size: .
J: TRBJ2-1
DNA: TGTGTCAGCAGCTCCCAAGTCAGGACAGGGTATTACAATGAGCAGTTCTTC
CDR3: CVSSSQVRTGYYNEQFF

V: TRBV2
D: .
size: .
J: TRBJ2-5
DNA: TGTGCCAGCAGTGAATTTGAGCGGAATGATCGGACCCAGTACTTC
CDR3: CASSEFERNDRTQYF

V: TRBV5-1
D: .
size: .
J: TRBJ2-7
DNA: TGCGCCAGCAGCTTGGGGGACATTGACTACGAGCAGTACTTC
CDR3: CASSLGDIDYEQYF

V: TRBV25-1
D: TRBD1
size: few
J: TRBJ1-6
DNA: TGTGCCAGCAGTCCCGGACCGGGACAGGGCTTTTCACCCCTCCACTTT
CDR3: CASSPGPGQGFSPLHF

V: TRBV7-2
D: .
size: many
J: TRBJ2-5
DNA: TGTGCCAGCAGCTCGGGCAGGGGGGGCCAGTACTTC
CDR3: CASSSGRGGQYF

V: TRBV27
D: .
size: .
J: TRBJ2-3
DNA: TGTGCCAGCAGTTTCTTAATGGGGGGAGCGACGGGCACAGATACGCAGTATTTT
CDR3: CASSFLMGGATGTDTQYF

V: TRBV20-1
D: .
size: .
J: TRBJ1-5
DNA: TGCAGTGCTAGTTGGGGGGAGAATCAGCCCCAGCATTTT
CDR3: CSASWGENQPQHF

V: TRBV28
D: .
size: .
J: TRBJ2-6
DNA: TGTGCCAGCAGTTTCCATAGCTCTGGGGCCAACGTCCTGACTTTC
CDR3: CASSFHSSGANVLTF

V: TRBV12-3/TRBV12-4
D: .
size: .
J: TRBJ1-4
DNA: TGTGCCAGCAGCCAGGAGTTCAGGGATGGAAAACTGTTTTTT
CDR3: CASSQEFRDGKLFF